The 8 T cell receptor beta chains given below trace back to one sample, sequenced in a study of blood T cell repertoires in COVID-19. Measured with immunoSEQ multiplex PCR; TCRdb has only the in-frame clones, and not every one. The sample holds about 170,000 clones; more than 65% are singletons and the top ten take roughly 10%. Sequencing was performed on peripheral blood. These receptors all come from a man in his sixties or seventies with active or convalescent COVID-19.

The chain carries TRBV9 and TRBJ1-4, with 11 bases identical to TRBD1. Germline V CDR1 and CDR2: SGDLS, YYNGEE. This CDR3 comprises 14 residues. Germline trimming cut 4 bases from V and 5 bases from J; bases unmatched to any gene: 1. Here the CDR3 reads CASSRDRGNEKLFF. In DNA form, the CDR3 reads TGTGCCAGCAGCCGGGACAGGGGGAATGAAAAACTGTTTTTT.

This rearrangement joins TRBV5-1 to TRBJ2-3, with 10 nucleotides matching TRBD2. In germline, CDR1 is SGHRS, CDR2 YFSETQ. The length of the CDR3 is 16 residues. V shed 3 bases and J 0 bases; nucleotides not matched to a gene: 4. CDR3 loop: CASSYSGGRSTDTQYF. The CDR3 DNA is TGCGCCAGCAGCTATAGCGGGGGGCGTAGCACAGATACGCAGTATTTT.

V gene TRBV19 combines with J gene TRBJ2-1; 7 bases are shared with TRBD1. V was clipped by 1 base and J by 2 bases; unmatched bases: 2. This CDR3 has 15 amino acids. Germline V gene sequence: CDR1 LNHDA, CDR2 SQIVND (reference sequence). This chain's CDR3 is CASSIGGGAYNEQFF. DNA for the CDR3: TGTGCCAGTAGTATAGGAGGGGGCGCCTACAATGAGCAGTTCTTC.

This rearrangement joins TRBV9 to TRBJ2-1; TRBD2 matches 9 bases. In germline, CDR1 is SGDLS, CDR2 YYNGEE. The CDR3 runs to 14 residues. The V and J ends lost 5 bases and 12 bases, in that order; junction bases with no gene match: 12. The CDR3 region has the DNA TGTGCCAGCAGTCACGCGGGAGGGCATACGGGGCAGTTCTTC. Translating it yields CASSHAGGHTGQFF. The full variable domain, its missing parts supplied by reference TRBV9 and TRBJ2-1, is DSGVTQTPKHLITATGQRVTLRCSPRSGDLSVYWYQQSLDQGLQFLIQYYNGEERAKGNILERFSAQQFPDLHSELNLSSLELGDSALYFCASSHAGGHTGQFFGPGTRLTVL.

The V gene is TRBV18, the J gene TRBJ2-3; TRBD2 aligns across 9 bases. The V segment lost 3 bases and the J segment 2 bases; nucleotides outside the gene matches: 6. Germline V gene data show CDR1 as KGHSH and CDR2 as LQKENI. The CDR3 is made up of 16 amino acids. The CDR3 coding sequence is TGTGCCAGCTCACCTACGATAGCGGGGGACACAGATACGCAGTATTTT. Its protein is CASSPTIAGDTDTQYF.

The gene calls are TRBV6-5 and TRBJ2-1, with 10 bases aligning to TRBD1. From germline, CDR1 is MNHEY and CDR2 SVGAGI. The CDR3 spans 16 residues. J gave up 0 bases and V 2 bases, and 1 base lay outside the gene matches. CDR3 in DNA: TGTGCCAGCAGTTACGGACAGGGGGTCTCCTACAATGAGCAGTTCTTC. Translation gives CASSYGQGVSYNEQFF.

The chain recombines TRBV14 with TRBJ1-6, with D perhaps TRBD1 (6 bases). CDR1 and CDR2 (germline): SGHDN, FVKESK. The CDR3 is 15 amino acids. Trimming pared 2 bases from V and 7 bases from J, leaving 12 bases between. The CDR3 region has the DNA TGTGCCAGCAGCCAACAGGGGCTGGGAAATTCACCCCTCCACTTT. Translating gives CASSQQGLGNSPLHF.

V is TRBV5-1 and J is TRBJ2-1; 8 bases match TRBD2. This CDR3 region has 16 residues. Germline V gene lookup returns CDR1 SGHRS and CDR2 YFSETQ. With 2 bases clipped from V and 0 bases from J, the junction kept 4 bases outside the gene matches. This CDR3 is CASSFAAGGSYNEQFF. CDR3 in DNA: TGCGCCAGCAGCTTCGCTGCGGGGGGCTCCTACAATGAGCAGTTCTTC.